Each of the 4 T cell receptor beta chains below was sequenced from the same sample in a study of cytomegalovirus exposure and HLA in healthy donors. This PCR relied on a set of 60 Vbeta primers and 13 Jbeta primers. Clones were read by immunoSEQ multiplex PCR, and TCRdb kept only the in-frame ones, dropping some. Among around 200,000 clones listed, roughly 90% were seen once. Source material: PBMCs. The receptor source for this set is a woman under 30 in good health and CMV-seronegative.

This rearrangement joins TRBV27 to TRBJ2-5, with D unresolved. The CDR3 extends over 13 amino acids. The V end was cut by 5 bases, the J end by 2 bases, with 9 bases between. The germline V gene has CDR1 MNHEY and CDR2 SMNVEV (reference sequence). The CDR3 sequence is CASSPWAQETQYF. The CDR3 DNA reads as TGTGCCAGCAGTCCGTGGGCTCAAGAGACCCAGTACTTC.

The table lists this clone with a count of one. V usage is TRBV27 and J usage is TRBJ2-7; 7 bases map to TRBD1. With V trimmed by 4 bases and J by 4 bases, 10 bases remained unmatched. This CDR3 comprises 15 residues. Germline CDR1 and CDR2: MNHEY and SMNVEV (reference sequence). Written as DNA, the CDR3 is TGTGCCAGCAGTTCTCGGACAGGTAAAGGATACGAGCAGTACTTC. Amino acids: CASSSRTGKGYEQYF.

The chain combines TRBV29-1 with TRBJ2-7, with 8 bases fitting TRBD1. The CDR3 has 11 residues. V was pared by 6 bases and J by 4 bases, with 2 bases of the junction left unmatched. Germline V lookup: CDR1 SQVTM, CDR2 ANQGSEA. The CDR3 spells CSVRTGYEQYF. Written as DNA, the CDR3 is TGCAGCGTCCGGACAGGGTACGAGCAGTACTTC.

The chain couples TRBV4-1 to TRBJ2-7; TRBD2 matches 8 bases. The V gene end was trimmed by 4 bases and the J gene end by 3 bases; junction bases not matched to a gene: 8. Germline loops: CDR1 MGHRA, CDR2 YSYEKL. This CDR3 spans 15 amino acids. CDR3 sequence reads: CASSPRGAGVYEQYF. As DNA, the CDR3 is TGCGCCAGCAGCCCCCGAGGAGCGGGAGTCTACGAGCAGTACTTC.